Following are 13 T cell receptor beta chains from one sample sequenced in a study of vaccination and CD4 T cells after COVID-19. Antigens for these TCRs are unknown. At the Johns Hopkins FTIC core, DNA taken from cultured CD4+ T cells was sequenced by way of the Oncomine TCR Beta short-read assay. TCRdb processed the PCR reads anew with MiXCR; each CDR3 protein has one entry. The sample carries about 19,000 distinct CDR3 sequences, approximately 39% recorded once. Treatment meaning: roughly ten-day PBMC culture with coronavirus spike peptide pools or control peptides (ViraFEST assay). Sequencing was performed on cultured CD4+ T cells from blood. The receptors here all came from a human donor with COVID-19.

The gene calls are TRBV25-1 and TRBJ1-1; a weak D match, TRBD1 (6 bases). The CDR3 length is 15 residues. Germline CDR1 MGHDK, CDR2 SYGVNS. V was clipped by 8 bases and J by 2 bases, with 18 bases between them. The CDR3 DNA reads TGTGCCAGCCCCCTCCCACAGGGAGTCAACACTGAAGCTTTCTTT. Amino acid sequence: CASPLPQGVNTEAFF.

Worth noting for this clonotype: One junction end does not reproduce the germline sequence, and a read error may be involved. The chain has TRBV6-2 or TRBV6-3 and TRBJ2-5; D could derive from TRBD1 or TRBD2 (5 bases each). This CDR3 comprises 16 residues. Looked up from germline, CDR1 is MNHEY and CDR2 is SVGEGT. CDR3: CASSYRTEGFQEAQYF. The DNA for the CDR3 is TGTGCCAGCAGTTACCGTACCGAGGGGTTCCAAGAGGCCCAGTACTTC.

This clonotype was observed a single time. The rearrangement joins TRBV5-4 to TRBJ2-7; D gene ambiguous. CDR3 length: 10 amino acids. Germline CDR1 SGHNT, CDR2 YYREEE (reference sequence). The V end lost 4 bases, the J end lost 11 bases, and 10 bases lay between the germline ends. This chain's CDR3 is CASSRREEYF. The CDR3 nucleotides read TGTGCCAGCAGCCGTCGAGAGGAGTACTTC.

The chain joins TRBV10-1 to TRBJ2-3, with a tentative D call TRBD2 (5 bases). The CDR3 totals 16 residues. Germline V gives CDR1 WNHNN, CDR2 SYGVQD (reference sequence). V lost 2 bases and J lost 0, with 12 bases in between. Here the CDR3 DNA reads TGCGCCAGCAGTGAGCCTGAGGGTAGGAGCACAGATACGCAGTATTTT. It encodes CASSEPEGRSTDTQYF.

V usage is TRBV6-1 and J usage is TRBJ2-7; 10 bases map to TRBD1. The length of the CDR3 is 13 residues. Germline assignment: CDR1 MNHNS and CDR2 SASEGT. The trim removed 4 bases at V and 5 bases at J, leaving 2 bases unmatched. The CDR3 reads CASSGDRGDEQYF. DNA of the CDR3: TGTGCCAGCAGTGGGGACAGGGGAGACGAGCAGTACTTC.

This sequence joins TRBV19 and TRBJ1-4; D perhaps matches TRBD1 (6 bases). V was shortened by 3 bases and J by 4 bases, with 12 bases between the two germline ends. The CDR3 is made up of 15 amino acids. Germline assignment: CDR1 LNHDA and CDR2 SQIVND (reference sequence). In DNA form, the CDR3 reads TGTGCCAGTAGTATCACCGGGACAAGTAATGAAAAACTGTTTTTT. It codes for CASSITGTSNEKLFF. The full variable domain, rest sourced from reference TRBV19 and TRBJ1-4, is DGGITQSPKYLFRKEGQNVTLSCEQNLNHDAMYWYRQDPGQGLRLIYYSQIVNDFQKGDIAEGYSVSREKKESFPLTVTSAQKNPTAFYLCASSITGTSNEKLFFGSGTQLSVL.

CDR3 in amino acids: CSAGNTEAFF. The CDR3 region has the DNA TGCAGCGCGGGGAACACTGAAGCTTTCTTT. This sequence joins TRBV29-1 and TRBJ1-1; D call uncertain. Between the trimmed V and J ends, which lost 7 bases and 1 base, there was a span of 4 bases. CDR1 SQVTM and CDR2 ANQGSEA come from the germline V gene. The CDR3 contains 10 residues.

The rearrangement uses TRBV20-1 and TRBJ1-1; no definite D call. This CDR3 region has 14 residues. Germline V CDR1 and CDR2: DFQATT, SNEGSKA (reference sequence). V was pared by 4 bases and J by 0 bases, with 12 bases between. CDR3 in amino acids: CSATLDAMNTEAFF. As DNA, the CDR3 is TGCAGTGCTACTCTGGACGCCATGAACACTGAAGCTTTCTTT.

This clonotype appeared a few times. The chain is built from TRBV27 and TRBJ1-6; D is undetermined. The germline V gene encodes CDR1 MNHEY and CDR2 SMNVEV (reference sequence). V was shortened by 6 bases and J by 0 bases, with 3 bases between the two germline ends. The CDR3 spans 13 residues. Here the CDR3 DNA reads TGTGCCAGCAGGGGCTCCTATAATTCACCCCTCCACTTT. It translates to CASRGSYNSPLHF.

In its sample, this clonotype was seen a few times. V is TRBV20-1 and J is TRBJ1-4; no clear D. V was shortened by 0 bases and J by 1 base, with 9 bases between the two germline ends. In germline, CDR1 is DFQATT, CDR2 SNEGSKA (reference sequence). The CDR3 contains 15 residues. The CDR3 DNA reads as TGCAGTGCTAGAGATTCCGGGGAAACTAATGAAAAACTGTTTTTT. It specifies CSARDSGETNEKLFF.

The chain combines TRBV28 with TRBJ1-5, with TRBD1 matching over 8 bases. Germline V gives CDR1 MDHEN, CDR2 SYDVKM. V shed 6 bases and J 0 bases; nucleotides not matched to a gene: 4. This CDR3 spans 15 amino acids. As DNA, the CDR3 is TGTGCCAGCAGGACCGACAGGGGTAGCAATCAGCCCCAGCATTTT. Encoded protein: CASRTDRGSNQPQHF.

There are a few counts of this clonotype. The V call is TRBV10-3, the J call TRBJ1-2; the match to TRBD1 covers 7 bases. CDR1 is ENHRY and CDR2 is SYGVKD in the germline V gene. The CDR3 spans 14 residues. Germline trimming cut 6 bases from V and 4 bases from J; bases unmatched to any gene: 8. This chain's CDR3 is CAISPPDRVYGYTF. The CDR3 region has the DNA TGTGCCATCAGCCCTCCTGACAGGGTCTATGGCTACACCTTC.

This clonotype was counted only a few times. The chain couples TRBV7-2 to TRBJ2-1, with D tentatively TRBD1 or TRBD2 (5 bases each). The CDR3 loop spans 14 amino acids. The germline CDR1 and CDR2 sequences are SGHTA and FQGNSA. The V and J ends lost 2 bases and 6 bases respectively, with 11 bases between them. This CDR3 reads CASSLYTRGNEQFF. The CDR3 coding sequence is TGTGCCAGCAGCTTATACACTAGGGGCAATGAGCAGTTCTTC.